This TCR beta chain derives from a study of T cell responses to AZD1222 COVID-19 vaccine. Trimming removed 0 bases from V and 3 bases from J, with 10 bases in between. The length of the CDR3 is 14 residues. CDR1 and CDR2 from the germline V gene are SGHRS and YFSETQ. Worth noting for this clone: What it binds is unknown.

Produced via immunoSEQ multiplex PCR; TCRdb's table is partial and in-frame only. The sample contains around 66,000 clones, approximately 85% of which appear only once. Study conclusions and caveats: The donors showed a predominance of white British ancestry and of females, with possible underestimation of clonal diversity. Baseline serology detected seropositivity in only a handful of AZD1222 recipients.

This clonotype originated in an adult in good health. Sequenced here: peripheral blood, sampled on day 0 of MenACWY control vaccination. V and J are TRBV5-1 and TRBJ2-7; D gene unclear. CDR3 DNA: TGCGCCAGCAGCTTGGCCGGTCAGAACTACGAGCAGTACTTC. It translates to CASSLAGQNYEQYF.